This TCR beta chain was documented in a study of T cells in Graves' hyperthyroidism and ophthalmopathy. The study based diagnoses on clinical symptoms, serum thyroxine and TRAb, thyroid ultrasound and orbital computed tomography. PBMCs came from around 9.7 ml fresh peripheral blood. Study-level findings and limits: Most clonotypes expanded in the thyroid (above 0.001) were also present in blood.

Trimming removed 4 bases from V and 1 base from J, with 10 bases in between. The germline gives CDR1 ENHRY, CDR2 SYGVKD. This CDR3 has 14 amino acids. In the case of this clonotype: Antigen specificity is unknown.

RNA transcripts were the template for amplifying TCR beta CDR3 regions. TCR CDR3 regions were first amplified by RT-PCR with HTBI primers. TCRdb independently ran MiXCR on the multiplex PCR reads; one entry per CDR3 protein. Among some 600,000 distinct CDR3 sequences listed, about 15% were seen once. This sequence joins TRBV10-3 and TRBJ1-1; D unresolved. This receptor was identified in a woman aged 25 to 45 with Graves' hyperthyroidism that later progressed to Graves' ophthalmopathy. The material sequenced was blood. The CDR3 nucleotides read TGTGCCATCAGTGGAAGGACGGAGAACACTGAAGCTTTCTTT. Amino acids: CAISGRTENTEAFF.